Listed below are T cell receptor beta chains from one sample, sequenced in a study of cytomegalovirus exposure and HLA in healthy donors. Generated by immunoSEQ multiplex PCR, the TCRdb table keeps only in-frame clones and is missing some. In the table there are 130,000 or so clones, nearly 80% of which are singletons. Source material: PBMCs. The receptor source for this set is a woman aged 40 to 50 in good health and CMV-seronegative. The CDR3 runs from the conserved cysteine through the conserved F or W.

V gene | CDR3 protein
TRBV15 | CATSRGGGARGYEQYF
TRBV28 | CASSSSGQGTEAFF
TRBV5-1 | CASSSGQGVNYGYTF
TRBV6-5 | CASSDGYEQYF
TRBV4-2 | CASSQAVYNEQFF
TRBV28 | CASSQTGEGYTF
TRBV5-5 | CASSFQRSGEQYF
TRBV2 | CASSVDLVGKNIQYF
TRBV9 | CASSGTTGVTEAFF
TRBV5-1 | CASSPSAGGTEAFF
TRBV9 | CASSPRGDQLSYEQYF
TRBV7-3 | CASSRGAASTDTQYF
TRBV7-2 | CASSQSLAVTGELFF
TRBV7-2 | CASRPPGQGTNGYTF
TRBV7-9 | CASSRDSHYGYTF
TRBV7-9 | CASSLGLQNYGYTF
TRBV7-9 | CSSSPGLAGIQETQYF
TRBV7-2 | CASSSQGLAGVRTQYF
TRBV2 | CASSELGGSFNEQFF
TRBV27 | CASSFKVGVGNQPQHF
TRBV6-5 | CASSPSPSYEQYF
TRBV7-2 | CASSPGLAGRETQYF
TRBV29-1 | CSALGGSGQETQYF
TRBV9 | CASSAYSGASTDTQYF
TRBV7-3 | CASNVDRGLGGNQPQHF
TRBV9 | CASSPSTGPATNEKLFF
TRBV5-1 | CASRTGNYGYTF
TRBV7-8 | CASSLDGSSYNEQFF
TRBV6-1 | CASSVSDYEKLFF
TRBV29-1 | CSVRREDVSEQFF
TRBV28 | CASSSSGQYYEQYF
TRBV4-3 | CASSQGATGVKPQHF
TRBV28 | CASNHGTTNYEQYF
TRBV11-2 | CASSLAGSARSNEQFF
TRBV7-9 | CASSFEVNTEAFF
TRBV10-1 | CASSGTGGVEDEQYF
TRBV5-1 | CASSLRGQGARETQYF
TRBV7-9 | CSSSLGQAGHNEQFF
TRBV28 | CASSPTAMGAAYEQYF
TRBV6-5 | CASSYSAGVADTQYF
TRBV7-2 | CASSLVPSGTHEQYF
TRBV5-5 | CASSLGAAYEQYF
TRBV6-1 | CASGDSSDTQYF